This T cell receptor (beta chain) was sequenced during a study of cytomegalovirus exposure and HLA in healthy donors. Study findings and constraints: Productive rates of about 87% or about 30% were seen for most TCR beta V segments in an earlier analysis. Only CMV serostatus was available as immune exposure information.

Note on this clone: The antigen remains undetermined.

Both 60 Vbeta primers and 13 Jbeta primers went into the PCR. Some clones are missing from TCRdb's copy, which holds only in-frame ones; the method was immunoSEQ multiplex PCR. The listing contains approximately 110,000 clones. Germline loops: CDR1 SGHRS, CDR2 YFSETQ. J lost 5 bases, V lost 0 bases, and 7 bases had no gene match. This CDR3 is built from 15 residues. The TCR originated in a man younger than 30 in good health and CMV-seronegative. This rearrangement joins TRBV5-1 to TRBJ2-7, with 8 bases lining up with TRBD1. Sequenced: PBMCs. CDR3 sequence: CASSLVGQGANEQYF. The DNA for the CDR3 is TGCGCCAGCAGCTTGGTCGGGCAGGGGGCAAACGAGCAGTACTTC.